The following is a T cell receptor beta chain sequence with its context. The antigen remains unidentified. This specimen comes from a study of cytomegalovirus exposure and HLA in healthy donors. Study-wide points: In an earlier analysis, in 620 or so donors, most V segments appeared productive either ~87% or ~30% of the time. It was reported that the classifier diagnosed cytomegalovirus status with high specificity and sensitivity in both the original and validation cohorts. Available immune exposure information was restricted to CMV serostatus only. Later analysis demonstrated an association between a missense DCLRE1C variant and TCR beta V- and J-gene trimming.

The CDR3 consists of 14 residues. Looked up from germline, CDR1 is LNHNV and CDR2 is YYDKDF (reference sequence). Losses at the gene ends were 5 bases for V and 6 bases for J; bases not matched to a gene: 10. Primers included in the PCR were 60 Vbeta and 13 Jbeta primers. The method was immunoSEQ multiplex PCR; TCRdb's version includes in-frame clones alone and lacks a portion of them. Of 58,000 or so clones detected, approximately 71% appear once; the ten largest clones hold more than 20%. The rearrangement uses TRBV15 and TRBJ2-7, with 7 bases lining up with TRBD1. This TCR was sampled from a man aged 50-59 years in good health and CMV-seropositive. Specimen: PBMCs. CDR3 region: CATSPRDSPLEQYF. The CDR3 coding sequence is TGTGCCACCAGCCCACGGGACAGTCCCCTCGAGCAGTACTTC.